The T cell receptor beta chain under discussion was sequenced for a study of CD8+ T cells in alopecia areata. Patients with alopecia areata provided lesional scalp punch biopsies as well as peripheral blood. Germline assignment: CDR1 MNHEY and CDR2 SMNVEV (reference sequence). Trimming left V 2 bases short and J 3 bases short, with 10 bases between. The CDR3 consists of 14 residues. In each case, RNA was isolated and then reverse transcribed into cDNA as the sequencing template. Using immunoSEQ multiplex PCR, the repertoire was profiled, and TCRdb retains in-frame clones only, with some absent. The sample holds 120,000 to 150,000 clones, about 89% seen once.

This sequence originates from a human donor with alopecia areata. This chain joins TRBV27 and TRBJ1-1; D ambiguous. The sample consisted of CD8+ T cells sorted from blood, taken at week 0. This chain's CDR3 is CASSLSWRYTEAFF. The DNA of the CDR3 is TGTGCCAGCAGTTTAAGTTGGCGGTACACTGAAGCTTTCTTT.